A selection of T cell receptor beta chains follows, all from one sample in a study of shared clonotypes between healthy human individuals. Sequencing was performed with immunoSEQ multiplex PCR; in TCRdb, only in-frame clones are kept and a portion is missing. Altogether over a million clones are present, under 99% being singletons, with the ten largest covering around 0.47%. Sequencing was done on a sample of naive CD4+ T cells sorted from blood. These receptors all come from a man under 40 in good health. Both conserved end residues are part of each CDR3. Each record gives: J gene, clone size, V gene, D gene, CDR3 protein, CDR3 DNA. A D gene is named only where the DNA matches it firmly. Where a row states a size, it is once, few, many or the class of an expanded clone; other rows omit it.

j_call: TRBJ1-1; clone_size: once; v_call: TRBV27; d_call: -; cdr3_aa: CASSFGRKAGTEAFF; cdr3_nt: TGTGCCAGCAGTTTTGGAAGGAAGGCGGGCACTGAAGCTTTCTTT
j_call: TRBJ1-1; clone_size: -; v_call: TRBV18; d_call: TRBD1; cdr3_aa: CASQSLRTGLNTEAFF; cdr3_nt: TGTGCCAGCCAAAGTTTGCGGACAGGGCTGAACACTGAAGCTTTCTTT
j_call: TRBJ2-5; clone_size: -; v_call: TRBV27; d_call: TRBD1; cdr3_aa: CASSSVPPGTGEETQYF; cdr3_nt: TGTGCCAGCAGTTCCGTTCCTCCCGGGACAGGGGAAGAGACCCAGTACTTC
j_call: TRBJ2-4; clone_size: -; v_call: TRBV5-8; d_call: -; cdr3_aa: CASSLAIKEGLPKNIQYF; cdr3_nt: TGTGCCAGCAGCTTGGCTATAAAGGAAGGGTTGCCCAAAAACATTCAGTACTTC
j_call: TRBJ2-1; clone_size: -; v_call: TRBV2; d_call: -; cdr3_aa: CASSRELYNEQFF; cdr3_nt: TGTGCCAGCAGCCGGGAACTCTACAATGAGCAGTTCTTC
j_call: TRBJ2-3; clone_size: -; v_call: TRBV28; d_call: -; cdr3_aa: CASSLFTDTQYF; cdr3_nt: TGTGCCAGCAGTTTATTTACCGATACGCAGTATTTT
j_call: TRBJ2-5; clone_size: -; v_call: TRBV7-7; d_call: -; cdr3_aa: CASSLRRSNQETQYF; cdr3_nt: TGTGCTAGCAGCTTACGCAGGAGTAACCAAGAGACCCAGTACTTC
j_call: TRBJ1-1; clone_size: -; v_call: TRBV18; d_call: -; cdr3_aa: CASSPLSTVGAGNTEAFF; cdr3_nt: TGTGCCAGCTCACCACTCTCTACAGTTGGGGCGGGTAACACTGAAGCTTTCTTT
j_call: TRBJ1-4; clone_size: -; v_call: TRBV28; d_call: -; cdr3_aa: CASSPDTGTTNEKLFF; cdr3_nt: TGTGCCAGCAGTCCGGACACAGGAACCACTAATGAAAAACTGTTTTTT
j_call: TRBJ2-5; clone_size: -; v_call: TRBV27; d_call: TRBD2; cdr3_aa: CASSSIRLAGEGETQYF; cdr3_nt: TGTGCCAGCAGTTCGATTAGACTAGCGGGAGAGGGAGAGACCCAGTACTTC
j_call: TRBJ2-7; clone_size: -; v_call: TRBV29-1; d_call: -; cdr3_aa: CSVRLADRQYF; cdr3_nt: TGCAGCGTTCGGCTAGCAGATCGGCAGTACTTC
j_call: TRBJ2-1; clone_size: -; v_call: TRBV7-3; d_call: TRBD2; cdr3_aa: CASSLGLAGSYNEQFF; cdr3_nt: TGTGCCAGCAGCTTGGGACTAGCGGGCTCCTACAATGAGCAGTTCTTC
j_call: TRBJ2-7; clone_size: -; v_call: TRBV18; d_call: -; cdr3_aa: CASSDQFRRGLYEQYF; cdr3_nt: TGTGCCAGCTCGGACCAGTTCAGAAGGGGGTTATACGAGCAGTACTTC
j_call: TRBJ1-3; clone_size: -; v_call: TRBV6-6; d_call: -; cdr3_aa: CASSYPHPGNTIYF; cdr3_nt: TGTGCCAGCAGTTATCCCCACCCTGGAAACACCATATATTTT
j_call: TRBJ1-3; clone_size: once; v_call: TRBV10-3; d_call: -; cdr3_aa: CANGDISGNTIYF; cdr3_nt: TGTGCCAATGGGGACATCTCTGGAAACACCATATATTTT
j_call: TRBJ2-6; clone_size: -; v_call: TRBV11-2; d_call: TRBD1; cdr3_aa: CASSLDYGTGDPGANVLTF; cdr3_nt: TGTGCCAGCAGCTTAGACTACGGGACAGGGGATCCTGGGGCCAACGTCCTGACTTTC
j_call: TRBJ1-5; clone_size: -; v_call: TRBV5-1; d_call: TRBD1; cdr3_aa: CASSPGTAGNQPQHF; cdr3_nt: TGCGCCAGCAGCCCGGGGACAGCAGGCAATCAGCCCCAGCATTTT
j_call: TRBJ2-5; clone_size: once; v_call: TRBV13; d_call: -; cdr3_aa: CASSRLGGVGSETQYF; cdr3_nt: TGTGCCAGCAGTAGACTGGGGGGAGTGGGGTCGGAGACCCAGTACTTC
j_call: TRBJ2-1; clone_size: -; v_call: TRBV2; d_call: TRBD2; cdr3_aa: CASSEEGLAGANEQFF; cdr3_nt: TGTGCCAGCAGTGAAGAAGGGCTAGCGGGAGCAAATGAGCAGTTCTTC
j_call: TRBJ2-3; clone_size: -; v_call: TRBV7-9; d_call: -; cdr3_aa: CASSFQGGLYTDTQYF; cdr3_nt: TGTGCCAGCAGCTTTCAGGGGGGACTTTACACAGATACGCAGTATTTT
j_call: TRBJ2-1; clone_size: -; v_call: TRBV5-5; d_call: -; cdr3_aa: CASSLGVYEQFF; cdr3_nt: TGTGCCAGCAGCTTGGGGGTTTACGAGCAGTTCTTC
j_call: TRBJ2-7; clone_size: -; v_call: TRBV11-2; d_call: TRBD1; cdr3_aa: CASSLVQGQREQYF; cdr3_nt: TGTGCCAGCAGCTTAGTCCAGGGACAGCGAGAGCAGTACTTC